Listed here are 14 T cell receptor beta chains from one sample, sequenced in a study of blood T cell repertoires in COVID-19. The table came from immunoSEQ multiplex PCR; TCRdb's copy has only in-frame clones and leaves some out. There are some 130,000 clones in the sample; approximately 88% occur only once, and about 9.4% lies in the top ten. Sample: peripheral blood. The source of these receptors is a man aged 50 or older with acute or convalescent COVID-19.

The chain is built from TRBV28 and TRBJ1-1; perhaps TRBD1 as D (6 bases). The ends were cut back, 9 bases at V and 4 bases at J, with 18 bases in the middle. This CDR3 region has 14 residues. Germline CDR1 reads MDHEN; CDR2 reads SYDVKM. The CDR3 DNA follows: TGTGCCAGTTCCCTTCGGGGGGCGATCACTGAAGCTTTCTTT. This codes for CASSLRGAITEAFF.

The chain couples TRBV6-6 to TRBJ2-1; D is unresolved. CDR1 and CDR2 (germline): MNHNY, SVGAGI (reference sequence). With 2 bases removed from V and 6 bases from J, the gap between germline ends came to 5 bases. This CDR3 comprises 12 residues. The CDR3 sequence is CASSYPFNEQFF. The CDR3 DNA reads TGTGCCAGCAGTTACCCATTCAATGAGCAGTTCTTC.

The chain recombines TRBV10-1 with TRBJ1-2; D is unresolved. Trimming took off 0 bases at V and 14 bases at J, with 16 bases between the two ends. Germline V gene sequence: CDR1 WNHNN, CDR2 SYGVQD (reference sequence). The CDR3 sequence is 13 residues long. The CDR3 coding sequence is TGCGCCAGCAGTGAGTCGATCGGCGGGCAGAAGACCTTC. It is translated as CASSESIGGQKTF.

This rearrangement joins TRBV4-1 to TRBJ2-1; D unclear. With 1 base removed from V and 8 bases from J, the gap between germline ends came to 12 bases. The CDR3 covers 14 residues. Per germline, CDR1 MGHRA and CDR2 YSYEKL. The CDR3 sequence is CASSQVDFFDEQFF. CDR3 in DNA: TGCGCCAGCAGCCAAGTAGACTTTTTTGATGAGCAGTTCTTC.

This clone was seen just once. The rearrangement joins TRBV28 to TRBJ1-5; TRBD1 aligns across 7 bases. V dropped 7 bases and J dropped 3; count of bases not matched to a gene: 9. The CDR3 has 15 amino acids. CDR1 and CDR2 (germline): MDHEN, SYDVKM. The CDR3, as DNA: TGTGCCAGCATAGGACAGGACCTCGACAATCAGCCCCAGCATTTT. Translating it yields CASIGQDLDNQPQHF.

The chain links TRBV5-8 to TRBJ2-7; D is perhaps TRBD2 (5 bases). The CDR3 consists of 15 residues. V was shortened by 7 bases and J by 4 bases, with 21 bases between the two germline ends. Germline V gene lookup returns CDR1 SGHTS and CDR2 YDEGEE. The CDR3 DNA is TGTGCCAGCGCCAAAGTCCGGCGGACTCCTTACGAGCAGTACTTC. Protein sequence: CASAKVRRTPYEQYF. Full variable domain (rest looked up from reference TRBV5-8 and TRBJ2-7): EAGVTQSPTHLIKTRGQQATLRCSPISGHTSVYWYQQALGLGLQFLLWYDEGEERNRGNFPPRFSGRQFPNYSSELNVNALELEDSALYLCASAKVRRTPYEQYFGPGTRLTVT.

This chain connects TRBV19 to TRBJ2-5; TRBD1 matches at 7 bases. CDR1 LNHDA and CDR2 SQIVND come from the germline V gene (reference sequence). CDR3 length: 14 amino acids. The trim removed 2 bases at V and 3 bases at J, leaving 3 bases unmatched. CDR3 coding DNA: TGTGCCAGTAGTATATTGGGGACAGAAGAGACCCAGTACTTC. The encoded protein is CASSILGTEETQYF.

The chain carries TRBV28 and TRBJ1-5; TRBD1 is a possible D gene (5 bases). Germline lookup yields CDR1 MDHEN and CDR2 SYDVKM. Trimming removed 5 bases from V and 4 bases from J, with 15 bases in between. There are 15 residues in the CDR3. CDR3 bases: TGTGCCAGCAGTCCCCCGCAGGGCCTAAATCAGCCCCAGCATTTT. Translating gives CASSPPQGLNQPQHF.

The rearrangement joins TRBV28 to TRBJ2-6; the match to TRBD1 covers 7 bases. Germline values: CDR1 MDHEN, CDR2 SYDVKM. The CDR3 spans 15 residues. V was pared by 7 bases and J by 3 bases, with 6 bases of the junction left unmatched. This chain's CDR3 is CASIPGGRGANVLTF. The DNA for the CDR3 is TGTGCCAGCATACCAGGGGGTCGTGGGGCCAACGTCCTGACTTTC.

The chain has TRBV5-5 and TRBJ2-6; D might be TRBD1 (5 bases). The CDR3 covers 14 residues. Germline-derived CDR1 and CDR2 are SGHKS and YYEKEE (reference sequence). Trimming stripped 0 bases from V and 11 bases from J, with 12 bases between. CDR3 amino acids: CASSLETEIDVLTF. CDR3 DNA sequence: TGTGCCAGCAGCTTGGAGACAGAGATCGACGTCCTGACTTTC.

V and J are TRBV7-8 and TRBJ2-7, with D possibly being TRBD1 (5 bases). Germline assignment: CDR1 SGHVS and CDR2 FQNEAQ. Trimming removed 2 bases at V and 6 bases at J, with 29 bases between. The CDR3 is 19 amino acids. The CDR3 loop is CASSLIFQIGERQKPEQYF. The CDR3 DNA is TGTGCCAGCAGCTTAATTTTCCAAATAGGCGAAAGACAGAAGCCCGAGCAGTACTTC.

The V gene is TRBV5-1, the J gene TRBJ1-1; the match to TRBD1 covers 9 bases. Per germline, CDR1 SGHRS and CDR2 YFSETQ. The CDR3 spans 16 residues. The V gene end was trimmed by 7 bases and the J gene end by 2 bases; junction bases not matched to a gene: 12. CDR3 residues: CASSDPGGQGNTEAFF. The CDR3 nucleotides read TGCGCCAGCTCGGACCCTGGGGGACAGGGAAACACTGAAGCTTTCTTT.

This sequence joins TRBV12-5 and TRBJ1-6, with 9 bases identical to TRBD1. CDR1 and CDR2 from the germline V gene are LGHNT and FRNRAP. The CDR3 is 16 amino acids. V trimming: 4 bases; J trimming: 7 bases; junction bases outside the gene matches: 8. Written as DNA, the CDR3 is TGTGCTAGTGGTTCCAGTCCGGGACAGGGAAATTCACCCCTCCACTTT. Translated: CASGSSPGQGNSPLHF.

This clone is a singleton in its sample. The genes are TRBV5-1 and TRBJ1-1; the D gene is possibly TRBD1 (5 bases). The V end lost 1 base, the J end lost 1 base, and 11 bases lay between the germline ends. Germline-derived CDR1 and CDR2 are SGHRS and YFSETQ. CDR3 size: 15 residues. In nucleotides, the CDR3 is TGCGCCAGCAGCTTGTGGGACGGGGGGAACACTGAAGCTTTCTTT. Protein: CASSLWDGGNTEAFF.